A selection of T cell receptor beta chains follows, all from one sample in a study of OX40 agonist ivuxolimab in advanced cancers. The table came from immunoSEQ multiplex PCR; TCRdb's copy has only in-frame clones and leaves some out. The table lists 60,000 to 80,000 clones, 81% of them singletons. Sequenced here: CD4+ or CD8+ T cells sorted from blood, sampled in a trial of the OX40 agonist ivuxolimab. These receptors were taken from an adult with an advanced solid tumor such as melanoma, head and neck, liver or kidney cancer. Both conserved end residues are part of each CDR3. Fields, in order: J gene, clone size, V gene, D gene, CDR3 protein, CDR3 DNA. A D gene is named only where the DNA matches it firmly. Clone size, where shown, is once, few, many, or a class for clones that have expanded.

TRBJ2-1 - TRBV18 - CASSPDSWYYNEQFF TGTGCCAGCTCACCTGACAGTTGGTACTACAATGAGCAGTTCTTC
TRBJ2-7 - TRBV7-9 TRBD1 CASSLGQASYEQYF TGTGCCAGCAGCCTGGGACAGGCTAGCTACGAGCAGTACTTC
TRBJ2-5 - TRBV2 TRBD1 CASSDRGRETQYF TGTGCCAGCAGCGACAGGGGGCGAGAGACCCAGTACTTC
TRBJ2-7 - TRBV5-1 TRBD2 CASSLTAGTSGSGGQYF TGCGCCAGCAGCTTGACCGCCGGGACTAGCGGGAGCGGTGGGCAGTACTTC
TRBJ1-2 - TRBV19 - CASNPQGRTYGYTF TGTGCCAGTAATCCACAGGGTCGGACCTATGGCTACACCTTC
TRBJ2-1 - TRBV7-2 - CASSLGQADEQFF TGTGCCAGCAGCTTAGGCCAAGCTGACGAGCAGTTCTTC
TRBJ1-1 - TRBV5-8 - CASSLDRVSLTEAFF TGTGCCAGCAGCTTGGACAGGGTCTCGCTGACTGAAGCTTTCTTT
TRBJ2-7 once TRBV7-6 - CASSAWAGRGTYEQYF TGTGCCAGCAGCGCCTGGGCGGGAAGGGGGACCTACGAGCAGTACTTC
TRBJ1-3 - TRBV7-9 - CASSPRRWGSTGNTIYF TGTGCCAGCAGCCCTCGCCGTTGGGGGTCGACCGGAAACACCATATATTTT
TRBJ2-2 - TRBV5-1 - CASSFSSRVGNTGELFF TGCGCCAGCAGCTTCTCGTCACGGGTCGGGAACACCGGGGAGCTGTTTTTT
TRBJ2-1 - TRBV10-3 TRBD2 CAIKGSSGTYNEQFF TGTGCCATCAAGGGTTCTAGCGGGACTTACAATGAGCAGTTCTTC
TRBJ2-2 - TRBV4-2 - CASSQDTEELFF TGTGCCAGCAGCCAAGATACTGAGGAGCTGTTTTTT
TRBJ1-3 - TRBV9 TRBD1 CASSSGGTSGNTIYF TGTGCCAGCAGCTCAGGGGGGACCTCTGGAAACACCATATATTTT
TRBJ2-1 - TRBV11-3 TRBD2 CASSLPGLAGAGNEQFF TGTGCCAGCAGCTTACCGGGACTAGCGGGGGCCGGCAATGAGCAGTTCTTC
TRBJ2-3 - TRBV29-1 TRBD2 CSADGTSGSLDTQYF TGCAGCGCCGATGGGACTAGCGGGAGTCTGGATACGCAGTATTTT
TRBJ2-5 - TRBV18 - CASSPRVGVQETQYF TGTGCCAGCTCACCACGGGTCGGGGTGCAAGAGACCCAGTACTTC
TRBJ1-6 - TRBV5-4 TRBD1 CASSLQGLYNSPLHF TGTGCCAGCAGCCTACAGGGGCTCTATAATTCACCCCTCCACTTT
TRBJ2-5 few TRBV11-2 TRBD2 CASSLGASGGQGTQYF TGTGCCAGCAGCTTAGGCGCTAGCGGGGGTCAGGGGACCCAGTACTTC
TRBJ1-2 few TRBV19 - CASSRDSLIYGYTF TGTGCCAGTAGTAGAGACAGTCTTATCTATGGCTACACCTTC
TRBJ1-2 - TRBV4-1 - CASSQESRPSYGYTF TGCGCCAGCAGCCAAGAATCCCGTCCTAGCTATGGCTACACCTTC
TRBJ1-2 - TRBV5-1 - CASSYTSGSDGYTF TGCGCCAGCAGCTACACGTCGGGTTCCGATGGCTACACCTTC
TRBJ1-1 - TRBV7-2 - CASSFARTEAFF TGTGCCAGCAGCTTTGCGCGCACTGAAGCTTTCTTT
TRBJ2-7 once TRBV29-1 - CSVAQDSYEQYF TGCAGCGTTGCTCAGGATTCCTACGAGCAGTACTTC
TRBJ1-4 - TRBV6-5 - CASSYTRGGSEKLFF TGTGCCAGCAGTTACACGAGGGGAGGTAGTGAAAAACTGTTTTTT
TRBJ1-4 once TRBV5-1 - CASSRADHNEKLFF TGCGCCAGCAGCCGCGCGGATCATAATGAAAAACTGTTTTTT
TRBJ2-1 once TRBV5-1 - CASSPQGTALNEQFF TGCGCCAGCAGCCCCCAGGGGACGGCGCTCAATGAGCAGTTCTTC
TRBJ2-2 once TRBV5-1 TRBD2 CASSPFLAGANTGELFF TGCGCCAGCAGCCCCTTCCTAGCGGGGGCGAACACCGGGGAGCTGTTTTTT
TRBJ1-6 - TRBV4-1 - CASSQTGPRDFYNSPLHF TGCGCCAGCAGCCAAACAGGGCCCAGGGATTTTTATAATTCACCCCTCCACTTT
TRBJ2-5 - TRBV11-1 TRBD1 CASSRPGQGMETQYF TGTGCCAGCAGCCGGCCGGGACAGGGTATGGAGACCCAGTACTTC
TRBJ2-1 - TRBV15 TRBD1 CATSTLDRVHNEQFF TGTGCCACCAGCACCCTGGACAGGGTCCACAATGAGCAGTTCTTC
TRBJ2-1 medium-sized TRBV6-4 TRBD2 CASSDGTSGSEQFF TGTGCCAGCAGTGACGGGACTAGCGGGAGTGAGCAGTTCTTC
TRBJ1-1 - TRBV2 TRBD1 CASSEWTGPGRAFF TGTGCCAGCAGTGAATGGACAGGCCCTGGGCGAGCTTTCTTT
TRBJ1-1 few TRBV7-9 - CASSLLWSTEAFF TGTGCCAGCAGCTTATTGTGGTCCACTGAAGCTTTCTTT
TRBJ2-1 - TRBV19 - CASRQGDSYNEQFF TGTGCCAGTAGGCAGGGTGACTCCTACAATGAGCAGTTCTTC
TRBJ2-3 - TRBV27 - CASRLITDTQYF TGTGCCAGCAGATTGATCACAGATACGCAGTATTTT
TRBJ1-6 - TRBV10-3 TRBD1 CAISDPGQTYSPLHF TGTGCCATCAGTGACCCGGGACAGACCTATTCACCCCTCCACTTT
TRBJ2-1 - TRBV7-8 - CASSLGSTMNNEQFF TGTGCCAGCAGCTTAGGGTCCACGATGAACAATGAGCAGTTCTTC
TRBJ2-7 - TRBV6-5 TRBD2 CASTSGGRDEQYF TGTGCCAGCACCTCGGGCGGGAGGGACGAGCAGTACTTC
TRBJ2-5 - TRBV21-1 - CASSTHVSALALQGTQETQYF TGTGCCAGCAGCACTCATGTTTCTGCTCTTGCCCTACAGGGAACACAAGAGACCCAGTACTTC